This T cell receptor (beta chain) comes out of a study of Ad26.COV2.S vaccination and SARS-CoV-2 variants. Across the whole study: The donor belonged to the COV1001 Ad26.COV2.S trial arm. Broader study findings: The TCR-based breadth and depth measures might underestimate overall T cell responses. Substantial post-vaccination breadth of spike-specific CD8+ and CD4+ T cell responses was reported.

About this clone: Its antigen is unknown.

The table came from immunoSEQ multiplex PCR; TCRdb's copy has only in-frame clones and leaves some out. The sample records hundreds of thousands of clones, 87% being singletons. Treatment indicated: some 20 received Ad26.COV2.S at low or high dose, single or two shots; about 5 received placebo; per-sample allocation not given. Day 63 after the first injection of vaccine or placebo was the sampling time. The CDR3 sequence is 15 residues long. J lost 7 bases, V lost 1 base, and 6 bases had no gene match. From germline, CDR1 is MDHEN and CDR2 SYDVKM. The sample was peripheral blood, taken in a trial of Ad26.COV2.S vaccine versus placebo. The sequence was collected from a person between 18 and 60 years old who received the Ad26.COV2.S COVID-19 vaccine or a placebo. This chain uses TRBV28 with TRBJ2-7; 11 bases align to TRBD2. The CDR3 bases are TGTGCCAGCAGTTTATCTACTAGCGGGAGAAGGGAGCAGTACTTC. The encoded protein is CASSLSTSGRREQYF. Based on the CDR3 plus reference TRBV28 and TRBJ2-7, the full variable domain is DVKVTQSSRYLVKRTGEKVFLECVQDMDHENMFWYRQDPGLGLRLIYFSYDVKMKEKGDIPEGYSVSREKKERFSLILESASTNQTSMYLCASSLSTSGRREQYFGPGTRLTVT.